This section outlines one T cell receptor beta chain sequence together with its context. Antigen: not known. The source of the sample is a study of T cells expressing NK-cell markers. Whole-study context: Beta-chain profiling covered CD3+CD56+NKG2C+, CD3+CD56+NKG2C- and CD3+CD56-NKG2C+ sorted subsets.

TCRdb re-called the 5' RACE reads and gives one entry per CDR3 protein, without DNA. The ten most abundant clones cover under 0.5% of a sample with a few hundred thousand distinct CDR3 sequences. This CDR3 has 19 amino acids. Germline V lookup: CDR1 SGHTA, CDR2 FQGTGA. Study-wide results and caveats: The HCMV specificity of the expanded NKG2C+ T cell clones stayed unresolved.

The sequence was obtained from a young man in good health. The sequencing sample was made of blood T cells: a sorted CD56 or NKG2C T cell subset, CD4+ or CD8+ T cells, or bulk PBMC T cells (not recorded which). The V gene is TRBV7-3, the J gene TRBJ2-1; no DNA is available, so the TRBD2 call from TCRdb remains unchecked. This CDR3 is CASSLMGLAGARRNDEQFF.